This T cell receptor (beta chain) was sequenced for a study of blood T cell repertoires in COVID-19 (dated by TCRdb to the early 2020s). About the full investigation: The collaborator samples originated in the United States, Italy and Spain and spanned the acute and convalescent phases of COVID-19. The prospective study material was composed of cDNA or gDNA derived from T cells, B-cell-depleted T cells, or PBMCs. Deeply sampled blood TCRbeta repertoires from subjects exposed to, actively infected with, or recovered from COVID-19 were included in the dataset. A freely available public database, intended as a resource for researchers studying the immune response to SARS-CoV-2, is where the repertoires were released. The samples were drawn from two sources: the first 160 participants of the ongoing ImmuneRACE study, and about 1,300 subjects contributed by 6 global collaborators. The sample metadata nearly always contained a de-identified subject ID, COVID-19 status, age in years and sex. Where available, HLA class I and class II types were taken from metadata supplied by the sample provider and were not determined by assay-based typing.

The CDR3, cysteine through phenylalanine, is 14 amino acids long. The read is trimmed to its CDR3 DNA, 42 bases read in frame from base 1. CDR1 and CDR2 are drawn from the germline V gene: MNHEY, SVGAGI. V gives up 2 bases and J gives up 3 bases, and the segment between their germline ends measures 8 bases. Results and caveats for the whole study, not just this receptor: The quantity of clinical and demographic metadata differed by source and by participant and was supplied without curation.

About this clone itself: No antigen is known for it. One base away there is no much larger clone; base qualities are not given.

The immunoSEQ Assay, a bias-controlled multiplex PCR, was used to amplify TCRbeta CDR3 regions from genomic DNA. In the original analysis: Within the assay, amplification of reference gene primers was used to estimate how many nucleated cells each sample contained. Sequence reads were collapsed and filtered to measure the absolute abundance of every unique TCRbeta CDR3 rearrangement. Productive Simpson clonality was computed per sample as the square root of Simpson's diversity index over productive rearrangements. The clones in this table, taken by TCRdb from immuneACCESS, are in-frame only. Not every clone is retained; where verified, under half of the shortfall comes from an unresolved V gene, and the cause of the rest is unknown. The V and J calls and the clone size are those of that table, but D and trimming were determined from the DNA. In this sample the table shows about 240,000 clones, over 80% of which occur a single time. The ten biggest clones cover approximately 1.8% of the sample.

Samples from volunteer blood donors who had recovered from COVID-19 were contributed by a second Seattle source. Collaborating institutions collected whole blood in K2EDTA tubes following their own protocols. For TCRbeta analysis, collaborators shipped samples in one of three forms: frozen whole blood, isolated PBMCs, or DNA extracted from either of those sample types. The chain links TRBV6-5 with TRBJ1-5; TRBD1 is perhaps the D gene, given 5 matching bases. This TCR came from a man aged 25 to 45 who had recovered from COVID-19. Sequences were obtained from peripheral blood. CDR3 region: CASSYGGTNQPQHF. In nucleotide form, the sequence is TGTGCCAGCAGTTACGGCGGGACCAATCAGCCCCAGCATTTT.